This T cell receptor beta chain was retrieved from a study of blood T cell repertoires in COVID-19. Study information: Material from acute and convalescent COVID-19 was sourced from the United States, Italy and Spain. PBMCs, B-cell-depleted T cells, or T cells provided the cDNA or gDNA that made up the material.

In the source study's methods: Using reference gene primer amplification, nucleated cell counts were estimated. Some clones are missing from TCRdb's copy, which holds only in-frame ones; the method was immunoSEQ multiplex PCR. V, J and clone size derive from that table, while D and trimming were established from the DNA sequence. The top ten hold approximately 8% of the sample, which has fewer than 200,000 clones, about 83% seen once. Germline loops: CDR1 LGHNA, CDR2 YNFKEQ. This CDR3 has 14 amino acids. V lost 0 bases and J lost 5, with 8 bases in between. The TCR comes from a man between 60 and 70 years old with acute or convalescent COVID-19. The chain uses TRBV4-2 and TRBJ2-1; possibly TRBD1 for D (6 bases). Input material: peripheral blood. Here the CDR3 reads CASSQDRTDNEQFF. The CDR3 coding sequence is TGTGCCAGCAGCCAAGATAGGACAGACAATGAGCAGTTCTTC.